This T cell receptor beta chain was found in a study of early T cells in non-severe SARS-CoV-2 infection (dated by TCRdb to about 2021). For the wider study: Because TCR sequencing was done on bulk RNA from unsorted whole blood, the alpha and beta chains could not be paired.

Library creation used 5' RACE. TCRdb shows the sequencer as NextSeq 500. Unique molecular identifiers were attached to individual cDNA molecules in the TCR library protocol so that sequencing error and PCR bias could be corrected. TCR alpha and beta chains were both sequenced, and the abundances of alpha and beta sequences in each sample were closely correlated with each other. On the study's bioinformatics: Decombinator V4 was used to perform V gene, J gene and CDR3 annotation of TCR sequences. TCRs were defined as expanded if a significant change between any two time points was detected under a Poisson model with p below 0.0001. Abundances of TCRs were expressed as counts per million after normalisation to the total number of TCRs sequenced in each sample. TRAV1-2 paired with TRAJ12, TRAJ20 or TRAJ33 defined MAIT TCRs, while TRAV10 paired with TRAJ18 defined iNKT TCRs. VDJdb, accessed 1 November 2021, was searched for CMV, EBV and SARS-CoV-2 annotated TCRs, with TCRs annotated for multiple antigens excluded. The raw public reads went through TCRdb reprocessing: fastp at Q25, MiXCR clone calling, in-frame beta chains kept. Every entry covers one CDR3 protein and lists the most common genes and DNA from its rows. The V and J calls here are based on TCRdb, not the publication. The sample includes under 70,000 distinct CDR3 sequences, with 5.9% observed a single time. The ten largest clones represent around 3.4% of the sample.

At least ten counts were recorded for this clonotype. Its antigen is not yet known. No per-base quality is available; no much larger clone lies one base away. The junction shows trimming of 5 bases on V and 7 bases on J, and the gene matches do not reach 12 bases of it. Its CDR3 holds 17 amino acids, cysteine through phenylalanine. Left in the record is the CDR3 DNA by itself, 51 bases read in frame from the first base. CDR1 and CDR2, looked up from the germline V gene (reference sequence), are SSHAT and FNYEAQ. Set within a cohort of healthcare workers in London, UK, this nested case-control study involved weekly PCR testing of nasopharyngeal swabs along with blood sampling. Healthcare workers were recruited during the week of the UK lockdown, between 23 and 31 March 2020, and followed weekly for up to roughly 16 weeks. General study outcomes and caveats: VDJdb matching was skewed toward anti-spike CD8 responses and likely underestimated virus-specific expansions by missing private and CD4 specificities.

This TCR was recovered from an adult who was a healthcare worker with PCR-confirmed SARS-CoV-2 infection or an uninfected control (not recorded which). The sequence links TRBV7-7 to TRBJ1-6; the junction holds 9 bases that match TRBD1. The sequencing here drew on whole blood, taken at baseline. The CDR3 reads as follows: CASSPPRQGVDNSPLHF. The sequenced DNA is TGTGCCAGCAGCCCACCGAGACAGGGGGTAGACAATTCACCCCTCCACTTT.